Below, 2 T cell receptor beta chains from the same sample are listed, as sequenced in a study of blood T cell repertoires in COVID-19. Here immunoSEQ multiplex PCR was the method, and the copy in TCRdb shows in-frame clones only, minus some. The repertoire includes some 330,000 clones, 85% to 90% of them detected once, and around 1.9% sits in the top ten. Sequencing was carried out using peripheral blood. The receptors shown here come from a woman aged 25 to 39 with COVID-19, enrolled during active disease.

This chain joins TRBV5-4 and TRBJ2-7; D might be TRBD1 (6 bases). Germline assignment: CDR1 SGHNT and CDR2 YYREEE (reference sequence). Trimming stripped 1 base from V and 6 bases from J, with 8 bases between. This CDR3 comprises 12 residues. CDR3 sequence (DNA): TGTGCCAGCAGCTTGACAGGGTCCGAGCAGTACTTC. Its protein product is CASSLTGSEQYF.

V gene TRBV7-7 combines with J gene TRBJ2-7; 7 bases agree with TRBD1. CDR1 SSHAT and CDR2 FNYEAQ come from the germline V gene (reference sequence). The CDR3 spans 15 residues. For the CDR3, the DNA is TGTGCTAGCAGCTGCCGGAAGGGACAGCCCTACGAGCAGTACGTC. Translation: CASSCRKGQPYEQYV.